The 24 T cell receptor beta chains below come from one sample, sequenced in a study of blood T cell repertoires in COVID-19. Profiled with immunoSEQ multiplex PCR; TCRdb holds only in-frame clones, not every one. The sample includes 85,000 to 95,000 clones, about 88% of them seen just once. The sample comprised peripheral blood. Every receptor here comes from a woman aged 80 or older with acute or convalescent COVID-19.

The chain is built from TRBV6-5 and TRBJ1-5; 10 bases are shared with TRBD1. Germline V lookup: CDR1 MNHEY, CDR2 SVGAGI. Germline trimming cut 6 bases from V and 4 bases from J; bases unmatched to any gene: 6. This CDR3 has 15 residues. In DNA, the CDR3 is TGTGCCAGCAGCCGCAGGGACAGGGGAAATCAGCCCCAGCATTTT. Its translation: CASSRRDRGNQPQHF.

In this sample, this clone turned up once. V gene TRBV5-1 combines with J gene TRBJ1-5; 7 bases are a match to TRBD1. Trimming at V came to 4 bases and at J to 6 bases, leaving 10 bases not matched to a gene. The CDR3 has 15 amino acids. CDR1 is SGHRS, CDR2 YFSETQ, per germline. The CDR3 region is CASSTGGTAGQPQHF. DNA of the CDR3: TGCGCCAGCAGCACGGGCGGGACAGCAGGTCAGCCCCAGCATTTT.

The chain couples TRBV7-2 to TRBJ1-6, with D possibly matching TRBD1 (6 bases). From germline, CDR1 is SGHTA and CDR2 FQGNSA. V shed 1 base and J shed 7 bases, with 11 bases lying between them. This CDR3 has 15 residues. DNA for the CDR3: TGTGCCAGCAGCTTAGAGAACAGGGCCAATTCACCCCTCCACTTT. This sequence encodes CASSLENRANSPLHF.

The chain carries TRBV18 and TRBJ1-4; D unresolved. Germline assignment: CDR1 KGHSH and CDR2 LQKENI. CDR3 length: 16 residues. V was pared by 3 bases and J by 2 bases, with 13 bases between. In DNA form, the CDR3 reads TGTGCCAGCTCACCGGGAGGAGGGAGCACTAATGAAAAACTGTTTTTT. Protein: CASSPGGGSTNEKLFF.

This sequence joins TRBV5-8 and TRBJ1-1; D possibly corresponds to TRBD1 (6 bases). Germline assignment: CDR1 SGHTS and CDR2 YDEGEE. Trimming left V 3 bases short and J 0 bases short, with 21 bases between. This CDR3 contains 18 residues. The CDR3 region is CASSSADRNYEMNTEAFF. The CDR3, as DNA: TGTGCCAGCAGCTCCGCGGACAGAAACTATGAGATGAACACTGAAGCTTTCTTT.

CDR3: CASSIWRTGNNEQFF. The CDR3 DNA sequence: TGTGCCAGTAGTATTTGGAGGACAGGGAACAATGAGCAGTTCTTC. This chain joins TRBV19 and TRBJ2-1; 8 nucleotides agree with TRBD1. The germline CDR1 and CDR2 sequences are LNHDA and SQIVND (reference sequence). The CDR3 sequence is 15 residues long. V trimming: 3 bases; J trimming: 5 bases; junction bases outside the gene matches: 6. Supplemented by reference TRBV19 and TRBJ2-1, the full variable domain reads DGGITQSPKYLFRKEGQNVTLSCEQNLNHDAMYWYRQDPGQGLRLIYYSQIVNDFQKGDIAEGYSVSREKKESFPLTVTSAQKNPTAFYLCASSIWRTGNNEQFFGPGTRLTVL.

The CDR3 spells CASSSYGTDYSYEQYF. Written as DNA, the CDR3 is TGCGCCAGCAGCTCCTACGGGACGGACTATTCCTACGAGCAGTACTTC. The chain is built from TRBV5-1 and TRBJ2-7; possibly TRBD2 for D (6 bases). Per germline, CDR1 SGHRS and CDR2 YFSETQ. The CDR3 sequence is 16 residues long. Trimming stripped 3 bases from V and 1 base from J, with 17 bases between.

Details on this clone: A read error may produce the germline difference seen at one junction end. CDR3 protein: CSAKPTGWDIQYF. As DNA, the CDR3 is TGCAGCGCCAAACCGACAGGGTGGGACATTCAGTACTTT. V is TRBV29-1 and J is TRBJ2-4; 7 positions match TRBD1. The CDR3 runs 13 residues. CDR1 SQVTM and CDR2 ANQGSEA come from the germline V gene.

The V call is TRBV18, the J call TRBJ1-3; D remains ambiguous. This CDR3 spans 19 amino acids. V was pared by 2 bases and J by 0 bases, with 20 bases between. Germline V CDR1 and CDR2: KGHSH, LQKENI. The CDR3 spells CASSPSISGRGLSGNTIYF. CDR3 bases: TGTGCCAGCTCACCATCAATCAGCGGCAGAGGGCTCTCTGGAAACACCATATATTTT.

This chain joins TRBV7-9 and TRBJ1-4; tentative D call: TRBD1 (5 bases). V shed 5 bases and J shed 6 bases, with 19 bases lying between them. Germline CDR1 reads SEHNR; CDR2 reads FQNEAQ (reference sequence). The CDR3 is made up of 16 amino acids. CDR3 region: CASSLSRVKADEKLFF. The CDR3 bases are TGTGCCAGCAGCCTTAGCAGGGTTAAGGCGGATGAAAAACTGTTTTTT.

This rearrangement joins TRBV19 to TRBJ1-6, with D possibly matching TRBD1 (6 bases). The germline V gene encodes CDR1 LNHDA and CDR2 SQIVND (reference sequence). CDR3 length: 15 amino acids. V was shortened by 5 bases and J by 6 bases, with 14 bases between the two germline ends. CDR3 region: CASSFNRDSNSPLHF. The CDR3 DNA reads TGTGCCAGTAGTTTCAACAGGGATAGTAATTCACCCCTCCACTTT.

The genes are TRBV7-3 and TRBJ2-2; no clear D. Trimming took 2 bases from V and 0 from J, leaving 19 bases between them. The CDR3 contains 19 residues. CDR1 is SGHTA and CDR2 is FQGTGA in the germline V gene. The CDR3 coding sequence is TGTGCCAGCAGCTTACAGAGCTGGGCAGGCAAAGCGAACACCGGGGAGCTGTTTTTT. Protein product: CASSLQSWAGKANTGELFF.

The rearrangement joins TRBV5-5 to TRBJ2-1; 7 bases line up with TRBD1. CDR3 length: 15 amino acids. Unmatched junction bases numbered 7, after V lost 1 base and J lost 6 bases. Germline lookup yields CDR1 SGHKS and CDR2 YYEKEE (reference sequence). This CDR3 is CASSLTDRESNEQFF. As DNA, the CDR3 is TGTGCCAGCAGCTTGACCGACAGGGAGAGCAATGAGCAGTTCTTC.

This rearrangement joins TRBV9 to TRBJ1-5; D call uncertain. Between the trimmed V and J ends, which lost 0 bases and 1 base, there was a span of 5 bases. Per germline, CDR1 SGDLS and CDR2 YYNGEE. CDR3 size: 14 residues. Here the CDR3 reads CASSVGGSNQPQHF. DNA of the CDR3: TGTGCCAGCAGCGTAGGAGGGAGCAATCAGCCCCAGCATTTT.

CDR3: CATSRRGSGGYTF. The CDR3 DNA is TGTGCCACCAGCAGGCGGGGGTCGGGAGGCTACACCTTC. J is TRBJ1-2 and V is TRBV15; the D gene is possibly TRBD1 (5 bases). Germline V gene sequence: CDR1 LNHNV, CDR2 YYDKDF (reference sequence). Trimming shortened V by 3 bases and J by 8 bases, and 13 bases separated the two germline ends. CDR3 size: 13 residues. Looking up the rest from reference TRBV15 and TRBJ1-2 gives the full variable domain: DAMVIQNPRYQVTQFGKPVTLSCSQTLNHNVMYWYQQKSSQAPKLLFHYYDKDFNNEADTPDNFQSRRPNTSFCFLDIRSPGLGDTAMYLCATSRRGSGGYTFGSGTRLTVV.

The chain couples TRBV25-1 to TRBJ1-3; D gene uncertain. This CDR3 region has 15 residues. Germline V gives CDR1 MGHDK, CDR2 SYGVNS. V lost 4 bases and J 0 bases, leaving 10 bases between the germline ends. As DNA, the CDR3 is TGTGCCAGCAGTGGGTCAGGAAGCTCTGGAAACACCATATATTTT. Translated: CASSGSGSSGNTIYF.

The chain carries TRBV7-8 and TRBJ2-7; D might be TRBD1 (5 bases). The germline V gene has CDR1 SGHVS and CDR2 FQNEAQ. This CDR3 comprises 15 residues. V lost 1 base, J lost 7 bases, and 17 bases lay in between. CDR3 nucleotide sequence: TGTGCCAGCAGCTTAGTGGCAAAATCAAGGGGAGAGCAGTACTTC. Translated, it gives CASSLVAKSRGEQYF.

The CDR3, as DNA: TGTGCCTGGAGCCGAAGAGGGCTCCAAGCTTTCTTT. Translated: CAWSRRGLQAFF. V and J are TRBV30 and TRBJ1-1; D is uncertain. Germline CDR1 is GTSNPN and CDR2 is SVGIG (reference sequence). This CDR3 is built from 12 residues. Between the trimmed V and J ends, which lost 3 bases and 9 bases, there was a span of 14 bases.

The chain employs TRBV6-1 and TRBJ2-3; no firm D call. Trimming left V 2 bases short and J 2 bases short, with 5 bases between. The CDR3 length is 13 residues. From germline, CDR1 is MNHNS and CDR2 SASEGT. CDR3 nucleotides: TGTGCCAGCAGTGAATGGCCCACAGATACGCAGTATTTT. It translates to CASSEWPTDTQYF.

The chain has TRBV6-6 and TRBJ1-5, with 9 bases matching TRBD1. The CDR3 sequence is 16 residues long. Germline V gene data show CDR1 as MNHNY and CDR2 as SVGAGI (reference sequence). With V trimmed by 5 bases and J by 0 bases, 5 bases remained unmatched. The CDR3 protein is CASSTGQGNSNQPQHF. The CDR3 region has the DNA TGTGCCAGCAGTACGGGACAGGGCAATAGCAATCAGCCCCAGCATTTT.

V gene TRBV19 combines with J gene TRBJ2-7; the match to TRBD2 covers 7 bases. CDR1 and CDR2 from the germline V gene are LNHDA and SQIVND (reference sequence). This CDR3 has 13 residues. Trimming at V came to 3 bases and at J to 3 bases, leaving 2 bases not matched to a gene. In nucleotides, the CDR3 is TGTGCCAGTAGTATGGAGCGGGGCTACGAGCAGTACTTC. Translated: CASSMERGYEQYF.

CDR3 sequence (DNA): TGCGCCAGCAGCTTGGGATATTCAGGGGCGTCCTACGAGCAGTACTTC. Protein: CASSLGYSGASYEQYF. The chain links TRBV5-1 to TRBJ2-7, with a weak D call TRBD1 (6 bases). The ends were cut back, 0 bases at V and 1 base at J, with 14 bases in the middle. This CDR3 has 16 residues. CDR1 and CDR2 (germline): SGHRS, YFSETQ. Using reference TRBV5-1 and TRBJ2-7 for the parts outside the CDR3, the full variable domain is KAGVTQTPRYLIKTRGQQVTLSCSPISGHRSVSWYQQTPGQGLQFLFEYFSETQRNKGNFPGRFSGRQFSNSRSEMNVSTLELGDSALYLCASSLGYSGASYEQYFGPGTRLTVT.

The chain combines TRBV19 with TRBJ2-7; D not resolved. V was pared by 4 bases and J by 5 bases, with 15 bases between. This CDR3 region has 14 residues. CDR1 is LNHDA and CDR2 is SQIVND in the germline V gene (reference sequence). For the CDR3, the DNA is TGTGCCAGTAGTAATCCCGGCCTCCGGGACGAGCAGTACTTC. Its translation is CASSNPGLRDEQYF.

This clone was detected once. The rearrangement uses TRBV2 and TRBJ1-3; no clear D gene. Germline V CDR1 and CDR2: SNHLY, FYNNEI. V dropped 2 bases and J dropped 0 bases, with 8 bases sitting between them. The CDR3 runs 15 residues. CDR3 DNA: TGTGCCAGCAGTGAATTGCACGGCTCTGGAAACACCATATATTTT. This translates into CASSELHGSGNTIYF.